One sample yielded the 19 T cell receptor beta chains listed below, sequenced in a study of shared clonotypes between healthy human individuals. Profiling relied on immunoSEQ multiplex PCR, and the TCRdb table lists in-frame clones only, not all of them. The sample carries some 1,400,000 clones, roughly 97% recorded once. The sample taken for sequencing was naive CD4+ T cells sorted from blood. Subset in this sample: CD45RA+ positively selected. The receptors come from a man in his thirties or forties in good health.

J is TRBJ2-2 and V is TRBV28; D is perhaps TRBD1 (5 bases). The ends were cut back, 3 bases at V and 3 bases at J, with 8 bases in the middle. CDR3 length: 14 residues. Germline assignment: CDR1 MDHEN and CDR2 SYDVKM. The chain's CDR3 is CASSLGPYTGELFF. CDR3 in DNA: TGTGCCAGCAGTTTGGGGCCCTACACCGGGGAGCTGTTTTTT.

This chain connects TRBV7-9 to TRBJ1-1, with no clear D. V lost 5 bases and J 1 base, leaving 11 bases between the germline ends. The CDR3 is 14 residues long. Germline V gene lookup returns CDR1 SEHNR and CDR2 FQNEAQ (reference sequence). CDR3 region: CASSPEGWNTEAFF. CDR3 in DNA: TGTGCCAGCAGCCCGGAGGGTTGGAACACTGAAGCTTTCTTT.

A remark on this clone: Other DNA sequences in the same sample also yield this CDR3. The CDR3 here is CASSPIYYEQYF. The CDR3, as DNA: TGTGCCAGCAGTCCCATTTACTACGAGCAGTACTTC. The genes are TRBV28 and TRBJ2-7; no clear D gene. The CDR3 sequence is 12 residues long. The germline CDR1 and CDR2 sequences are MDHEN and SYDVKM. Trimming took 5 bases from V and 3 from J, leaving 8 bases between them. Based on the CDR3 plus reference TRBV28 and TRBJ2-7, the full variable domain is DVKVTQSSRYLVKRTGEKVFLECVQDMDHENMFWYRQDPGLGLRLIYFSYDVKMKEKGDIPEGYSVSREKKERFSLILESASTNQTSMYLCASSPIYYEQYFGPGTRLTVT.

This clone came up once. V is TRBV11-3 and J is TRBJ2-7, with D possibly TRBD2 on 5 matching bases. CDR3 size: 14 residues. V was cut by 2 bases and J by 6 bases, with 14 bases left in between. CDR1 and CDR2 (germline): SGHNT, YENEEA. As DNA, the CDR3 is TGTGCCAGCAGCTTAAAGTCCGGAGCGGCCGAGCAGTACTTC. It specifies CASSLKSGAAEQYF.

This chain joins TRBV27 and TRBJ2-7; D is uncertain. Germline V gene lookup returns CDR1 MNHEY and CDR2 SMNVEV (reference sequence). Trimming left V 8 bases short and J 4 bases short, with 18 bases between. This CDR3 comprises 14 residues. The CDR3 DNA is TGTGCCAGCTCAACCGCCAGATCCGCGTACGAGCAGTACTTC. Amino acids: CASSTARSAYEQYF.

This chain connects TRBV15 to TRBJ2-7; 9 bases match TRBD1. CDR3 size: 15 residues. The germline gives CDR1 LNHNV, CDR2 YYDKDF (reference sequence). Germline trimming cut 2 bases from V and 3 bases from J; bases unmatched to any gene: 5. The CDR3 reads CATSRFWGQGYEQYF. CDR3 bases: TGTGCCACCAGCAGATTTTGGGGACAGGGCTACGAGCAGTACTTC.

The V gene is TRBV7-3, the J gene TRBJ2-5; 10 bases fit TRBD2. The V and J ends lost 1 base and 3 bases, in that order; junction bases with no gene match: 8. There are 17 residues in the CDR3. The V gene's germline CDR1 is SGHTA and CDR2 FQGTGA. The CDR3 is CASSLSGPGLAEETQYF. CDR3 DNA: TGTGCCAGCAGCTTAAGTGGGCCAGGACTAGCGGAAGAGACCCAGTACTTC. Supplemented by reference TRBV7-3 and TRBJ2-5, the full variable domain reads GAGVSQTPSNKVTEKGKYVELRCDPISGHTALYWYRQSLGQGPEFLIYFQGTGAADDSGLPNDRFFAVRPEGSVSTLKIQRTERGDSAVYLCASSLSGPGLAEETQYFGPGTRLLVL.

The chain couples TRBV7-9 to TRBJ1-5; TRBD1 aligns across 9 bases. The V segment lost 5 bases and the J segment 4 bases; nucleotides outside the gene matches: 9. Germline V gene lookup returns CDR1 SEHNR and CDR2 FQNEAQ (reference sequence). The CDR3 length is 16 residues. For the CDR3, the DNA is TGTGCCAGCAGCGCCCCCGGGACAGGGCCAAATCAGCCCCAGCATTTT. Translation gives CASSAPGTGPNQPQHF.

The chain links TRBV19 to TRBJ2-1; 11 positions agree with TRBD2. There are 15 residues in the CDR3. Germline trimming cut 5 bases from V and 7 bases from J; bases unmatched to any gene: 7. The germline gives CDR1 LNHDA, CDR2 SQIVND (reference sequence). CDR3 DNA: TGTGCCAGTAGTCTGCGACTAGCGGGAATAAATGAGCAGTTCTTC. Protein sequence: CASSLRLAGINEQFF.

J is TRBJ2-7 and V is TRBV18; no definite D call. The CDR3 covers 15 residues. Germline V gene sequence: CDR1 KGHSH, CDR2 LQKENI. Trimming left V 3 bases short and J 0 bases short, with 12 bases between. CDR3 DNA sequence: TGTGCCAGCTCACCCGGACGGTCGGGCTCCTACGAGCAGTACTTC. Protein: CASSPGRSGSYEQYF.

The CDR3 region is CASSYSAGLSSYEQYF. In DNA form, the CDR3 reads TGTGCCAGCAGTTACTCTGCGGGGCTTAGCTCCTACGAGCAGTACTTC. The rearrangement uses TRBV6-6 and TRBJ2-7, with D possibly matching TRBD2 (6 bases). V was shortened by 0 bases and J by 0 bases, with 12 bases between the two germline ends. This CDR3 has 16 residues. Per germline, CDR1 MNHNY and CDR2 SVGAGI (reference sequence).

The V and J genes are TRBV5-8 and TRBJ2-1; 7 bases match TRBD2. J was trimmed by 2 bases and V by 0 bases; bases with no gene match: 2. CDR1 SGHTS and CDR2 YDEGEE come from the germline V gene. The CDR3 totals 15 residues. The CDR3 sequence: CASSLGLAAYNEQFF. The CDR3 DNA sequence: TGTGCCAGCAGCTTGGGGCTAGCGGCCTACAATGAGCAGTTCTTC.

V is TRBV11-2 and J is TRBJ2-2; D is unresolved. CDR1 and CDR2 from the germline V gene are SGHAT and FQNNGV. This CDR3 spans 14 amino acids. V lost 2 bases and J 3 bases, leaving 7 bases between the germline ends. The CDR3 loop reads CASSLLRYTGELFF. The CDR3 DNA reads TGTGCCAGCAGCTTATTACGATACACCGGGGAGCTGTTTTTT. The variable domain in full, with the rest retrieved from reference TRBV11-2 and TRBJ2-2, is EAGVAQSPRYKIIEKRQSVAFWCNPISGHATLYWYQQILGQGPKLLIQFQNNGVVDDSQLPKDRFSAERLKGVDSTLKIQPAKLEDSAVYLCASSLLRYTGELFFGEGSRLTVL.

This clone was picked up one time. This chain connects TRBV15 to TRBJ2-2; D tentatively fits TRBD1 or TRBD2 (6 bases each). The V gene lost 0 bases and the J gene lost 6 bases, with 14 bases spanning the gap. CDR1 LNHNV and CDR2 YYDKDF come from the germline V gene (reference sequence). The CDR3 has 16 residues. Here the CDR3 DNA reads TGTGCCACCAGCAGAGATCGGAGGGGGGCGGCCGGGGAGCTGTTTTTT. Translating gives CATSRDRRGAAGELFF. The full variable domain, rest sourced from reference TRBV15 and TRBJ2-2, is DAMVIQNPRYQVTQFGKPVTLSCSQTLNHNVMYWYQQKSSQAPKLLFHYYDKDFNNEADTPDNFQSRRPNTSFCFLDIRSPGLGDTAMYLCATSRDRRGAAGELFFGEGSRLTVL.

The chain employs TRBV28 and TRBJ2-7; tentatively, D is TRBD2 (5 bases). Germline V CDR1 and CDR2: MDHEN, SYDVKM. Trimming pared 6 bases from V and 0 bases from J, leaving 9 bases between. The CDR3 length is 13 residues. The CDR3, as DNA: TGTGCCAGCAGGCGGACTGGCTCCTACGAGCAGTACTTC. Translating gives CASRRTGSYEQYF.

V usage is TRBV25-1 and J usage is TRBJ2-2; 8 bases agree with TRBD1. Per the germline V gene, CDR1 is MGHDK and CDR2 is SYGVNS. This CDR3 contains 16 residues. With 3 bases clipped from V and 1 base from J, the junction kept 4 bases outside the gene matches. CDR3 amino acids: CASSDPDRGNTGELFF. CDR3 DNA: TGTGCCAGCAGTGACCCAGACAGGGGGAACACCGGGGAGCTGTTTTTT. The complete variable domain, with remaining parts taken from reference TRBV25-1 and TRBJ2-2, reads EADIYQTPRYLVIGTGKKITLECSQTMGHDKMYWYQQDPGMELHLIHYSYGVNSTEKGDLSSESTVSRIRTEHFPLTLESARPSHTSQYLCASSDPDRGNTGELFFGEGSRLTVL.

The chain uses TRBV5-1 and TRBJ2-1, with 11 bases aligning to TRBD2. The J segment lost 3 bases and the V segment lost 4 bases, leaving 3 bases of the junction unmatched. Per germline, CDR1 SGHRS and CDR2 YFSETQ. This CDR3 has 15 amino acids. CDR3 protein: CASSEGLADYNEQFF. The CDR3 DNA follows: TGCGCCAGCAGCGAGGGACTAGCGGACTACAATGAGCAGTTCTTC.

This chain connects TRBV19 to TRBJ2-1; TRBD2 aligns across 8 bases. CDR3 length equals 13 residues. The germline V gene has CDR1 LNHDA and CDR2 SQIVND (reference sequence). Trimming cost V 6 bases and J 10 bases; bases outside gene matches: 8. The CDR3: CASSSPLAGEQFF. CDR3 coding DNA: TGTGCCAGTAGCAGTCCTTTAGCGGGAGAGCAGTTCTTC.

The gene calls are TRBV4-1 and TRBJ2-1, with D possibly matching TRBD1 (7 bases). The CDR3 runs to 16 residues. V was trimmed by 0 bases and J by 4 bases, leaving 13 bases between them. From germline, CDR1 is MGHRA and CDR2 YSYEKL. The CDR3 sequence is CASSQDPAGGYNEQFF. CDR3 sequence (DNA): TGCGCCAGCAGCCAAGATCCGGCAGGGGGGTACAATGAGCAGTTCTTC.